This is a list of T cell receptor beta chains from one sample in a study of T cell responses to AZD1222 COVID-19 vaccine. TCRdb's copy holds only in-frame clones and misses some; the assay was immunoSEQ multiplex PCR. The sample shows 100,000 or so clones, about 95% of them seen only once. The sample here was peripheral blood, taken on day 0 of AZD1222 vaccination. The receptors originated from an adult in good health. Each CDR3 is given with its conserved first and last residue. Fields, in order: V gene, clone size, CDR3 protein. Expanded clones are given a class, and other clones once, few, many or no size at all.

TRBV7-8 once CASSFLPGARDYGYTF
TRBV24-1 . CATSSGAWEYTGELFF
TRBV5-1 . CASSSIGNTEAFF
TRBV6-4 . CASSILPSTDTQYF
TRBV24-1 . CATSDSMGGQGDYEQYF
TRBV11-2 . CASSLPASGRGGRDEQYF
TRBV5-1 . CASSSTYNNEKLFF
TRBV6-5 . CASSQGGGGNEQFF
TRBV3-1/TRBV3-2 . CASSWEEGRQETQYF
TRBV7-9 . CASSLGTVEQFF
TRBV25-1 once CASREAGDYGYTF
TRBV30 . CAWSVQLQEINYGYTF
TRBV24-1 . CATSDSTSGGYEQYF
TRBV12-3/TRBV12-4 . CASSMAVGTEAFF
TRBV25-1 . CASSGGTSGKINIQYF
TRBV25-1 . CASSGPPRLPHDEQFF
TRBV9 once CASSDKGSSGANVLTF
TRBV6-1 . CASSERGQASGNTIYF
TRBV14 . CASSPRGPDNSPLHF
TRBV25-1 . CASSEWVNTEAFF
TRBV14 few CASSQGFSRGLGSTGELFF
TRBV5-1 . CASSWRGTAGGHNEQFF
TRBV3-1/TRBV3-2 . CASSQGPGLRYNEQFF
TRBV2 . CASSLLGQSEAFF
TRBV3-1/TRBV3-2 . CASSQGRSGELFF
TRBV27 . CASMAGGAYEQFF
TRBV30 . CAWQGGRVLNDYGYTF
TRBV28 . CASSLLGGQGREQYF
TRBV10-3 . CAISESLIYGYTF
TRBV24-1 . CATSDLSSGADGYTF
TRBV30 . CAFGTENQPQHF
TRBV9 . CASSAQPNPYNEQFF
TRBV5-1 . CASSSGPENTEAFF
TRBV6-5 . CASSWSRTFGNTIYF
TRBV27 few CASSYTGGDSQPQHF
TRBV5-6 . CASTSSRQGQQFF
TRBV19 . CASSIPGLNTEAFF
TRBV11-3 . CASSPSSGSSYNEQFF
TRBV5-8 . CASSLRGNTEAFF
TRBV28 . CASSLIRGLPYEQYF